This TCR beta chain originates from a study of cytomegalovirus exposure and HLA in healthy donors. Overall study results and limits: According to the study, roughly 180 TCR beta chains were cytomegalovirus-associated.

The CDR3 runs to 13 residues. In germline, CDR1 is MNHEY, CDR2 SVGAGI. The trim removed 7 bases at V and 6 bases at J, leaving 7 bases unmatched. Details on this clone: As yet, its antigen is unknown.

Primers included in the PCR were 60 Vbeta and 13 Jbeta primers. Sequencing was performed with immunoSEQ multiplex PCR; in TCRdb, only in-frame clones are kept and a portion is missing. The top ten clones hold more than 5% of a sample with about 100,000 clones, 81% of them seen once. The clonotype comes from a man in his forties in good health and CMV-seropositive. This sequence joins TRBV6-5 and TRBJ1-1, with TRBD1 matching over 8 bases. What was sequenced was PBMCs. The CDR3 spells CASTLPGGAEAFF. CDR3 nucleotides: TGTGCCAGCACCCTCCCAGGGGGCGCTGAAGCTTTCTTT.